This entry lists 27 T cell receptor beta chains sequenced from one sample in a study of blood T cell repertoires in COVID-19 (dated by TCRdb to the early 2020s). Libraries were made using the immunoSEQ multiplex PCR assay. TCRdb carries this immuneACCESS record with in-frame sequences only. Its versions omit some clonotypes, under half of them owing to an unresolved V gene in the studies checked, with the rest unexplained. The sample includes a few hundred thousand clones, with approximately 86% observed a single time. Of the sample, 3% to 4% falls within the top ten clones. Material for sequencing was PBMCs or T cells enriched from blood (not recorded which). These receptors all stem from a woman in her forties with acute COVID-19.

The rearrangement links TRBV19 to TRBJ2-4, with 10 bases aligning to TRBD2. Germline CDR1 LNHDA, CDR2 SQIVND (reference sequence). Trimming took 3 bases from V and 3 from J; bases not matched to a gene: 5. This CDR3 is built from 16 residues. The CDR3 nucleotides read TGTGCCAGTAGTATCCCTAGCGGGAGCGGCAAAAACATTCAGTACTTC. It translates to CASSIPSGSGKNIQYF. Full variable domain (rest looked up from reference TRBV19 and TRBJ2-4): DGGITQSPKYLFRKEGQNVTLSCEQNLNHDAMYWYRQDPGQGLRLIYYSQIVNDFQKGDIAEGYSVSREKKESFPLTVTSAQKNPTAFYLCASSIPSGSGKNIQYFGAGTRLSVL.

The CDR3 DNA sequence: TGTGCCAGCAGCTTAGGGGCCCCTAATTCACCCCTCCACTTT. The encoded protein is CASSLGAPNSPLHF. V is TRBV7-9 and J is TRBJ1-6; no firm D call. The CDR3 has 14 residues. The germline V and J ends were trimmed by 1 base and 6 bases, with 7 bases remaining between them. Looked up from germline, CDR1 is SEHNR and CDR2 is FQNEAQ (reference sequence).

The rearrangement uses TRBV7-8 and TRBJ2-2, with 7 nucleotides matching TRBD1. Germline V gene sequence: CDR1 SGHVS, CDR2 FQNEAQ. V trimming: 4 bases; J trimming: 2 bases; junction bases outside the gene matches: 4. This CDR3 is built from 15 residues. The CDR3 DNA reads as TGTGCCAGCAGCTCACAGGGGCGTAACACCGGGGAGCTGTTTTTT. It encodes CASSSQGRNTGELFF.

The chain uses TRBV18 and TRBJ2-1, with a weak D call TRBD2 (6 bases). Germline-derived CDR1 and CDR2 are KGHSH and LQKENI. The CDR3 totals 12 residues. V shed 6 bases and J shed 6 bases, with 9 bases lying between them. The chain's CDR3 is CASSSGSNEQFF. Here the CDR3 DNA reads TGTGCCAGCTCTTCCGGGAGCAATGAGCAGTTCTTC.

The rearrangement uses TRBV21-1 and TRBJ2-7; whether TRBD2, the table's D call, matches the DNA was not checked. TRBV21-1 is described as a pseudogene. This CDR3 comprises 14 residues. CDR3 bases: TGTGCCAGCAGCACCAGTCCCGGGACCTACGAGCAGTACTTC. This encodes CASSTSPGTYEQYF.

The V call is TRBV28, the J call TRBJ2-7; the match to TRBD1 covers 9 bases. The CDR3 length is 15 residues. V shed 6 bases, J shed 3 bases, and the junction held 9 bases outside the gene matches. Germline V CDR1 and CDR2: MDHEN, SYDVKM. CDR3 nucleotides: TGTGCCAGCAGCGTGCCGGGACAGGGAATCTACGAGCAGTACTTC. It yields the protein CASSVPGQGIYEQYF.

This clone was observed a few times. The V gene is TRBV7-3, the J gene TRBJ2-7; TRBD1 matches at 7 bases. With 8 bases clipped from V and 3 bases from J, the junction kept 7 bases outside the gene matches. The CDR3 extends over 13 amino acids. Germline CDR1 reads SGHTA; CDR2 reads FQGTGA. In DNA form, the CDR3 reads TGTGCCAGCGCCCGGGACAGCGGCTACGAGCAGTACTTC. Protein product: CASARDSGYEQYF. The full variable domain, with the rest looked up from reference TRBV7-3 and TRBJ2-7, is GAGVSQTPSNKVTEKGKYVELRCDPISGHTALYWYRQSLGQGPEFLIYFQGTGAADDSGLPNDRFFAVRPEGSVSTLKIQRTERGDSAVYLCASARDSGYEQYFGPGTRLTVT.

The rearrangement uses TRBV7-8 and TRBJ1-3; 7 bases line up with TRBD1. The CDR3 extends over 16 amino acids. Per the germline V gene, CDR1 is SGHVS and CDR2 is FQNEAQ. The trim removed 2 bases at V and 1 base at J, leaving 5 bases unmatched. CDR3 sequence: CASSLFGQVSGNTIYF. Here the CDR3 DNA reads TGTGCCAGCAGCTTATTCGGACAGGTTTCTGGAAACACCATATATTTT.

The rearrangement joins TRBV11-2 to TRBJ1-1, with 7 nucleotides matching TRBD1. This CDR3 is built from 17 residues. Germline CDR1 and CDR2: SGHAT and FQNNGV. The V segment lost 1 base and the J segment 2 bases; nucleotides outside the gene matches: 10. The CDR3 nucleotides read TGTGCCAGCAGCTTAGCGGGACAGAAGGTAGGAAACACTGAAGCTTTCTTT. Its protein product is CASSLAGQKVGNTEAFF. The whole variable domain, remainder taken from reference TRBV11-2 and TRBJ1-1, is EAGVAQSPRYKIIEKRQSVAFWCNPISGHATLYWYQQILGQGPKLLIQFQNNGVVDDSQLPKDRFSAERLKGVDSTLKIQPAKLEDSAVYLCASSLAGQKVGNTEAFFGQGTRLTVV.

The CDR3 is CASSPRGLAGSSYNEQFF. Written as DNA, the CDR3 is TGTGCCAGCAGCCCCCGGGGACTAGCGGGAAGCTCCTACAATGAGCAGTTCTTC. This chain joins TRBV11-2 and TRBJ2-1; 13 nucleotides line up with TRBD2. Germline CDR1 SGHAT, CDR2 FQNNGV. The CDR3 covers 18 residues. The V segment lost 5 bases and the J segment 0 bases; nucleotides outside the gene matches: 7.

The rearrangement links TRBV4-3 to TRBJ1-1, with D hard to call. Trimming shortened V by 0 bases and J by 1 base, and 6 bases separated the two germline ends. Per germline, CDR1 LGHNA and CDR2 YSLEER. This CDR3 spans 14 amino acids. The CDR3 bases are TGCGCCAGCAGCCAAGATCGCGGGAACACTGAAGCTTTCTTT. Translated, it gives CASSQDRGNTEAFF.

This rearrangement joins TRBV20-1 to TRBJ2-3; 7 bases agree with TRBD2. CDR3 length: 11 amino acids. V trimming: 1 base; J trimming: 8 bases; junction bases outside the gene matches: 0. Per the germline V gene, CDR1 is DFQATT and CDR2 is SNEGSKA (reference sequence). The CDR3 region is CSARGGGTQYF. The CDR3 region has the DNA TGCAGTGCTAGAGGGGGGGGTACGCAGTATTTT.

This chain links TRBV28 with TRBJ2-7, with D unclear. Deletions cut 6 bases from V and 5 bases from J, with 8 bases between. This CDR3 contains 11 residues. CDR1 and CDR2 from the germline V gene are MDHEN and SYDVKM. The CDR3, as DNA: TGTGCCAGCAGCTCTTCCCACGAGCAGTACTTC. Its protein product is CASSSSHEQYF. The complete variable domain, with remaining parts taken from reference TRBV28 and TRBJ2-7, reads DVKVTQSSRYLVKRTGEKVFLECVQDMDHENMFWYRQDPGLGLRLIYFSYDVKMKEKGDIPEGYSVSREKKERFSLILESASTNQTSMYLCASSSSHEQYFGPGTRLTVT.

V and J are TRBV27 and TRBJ2-1; TRBD2 aligns across 15 bases. From germline, CDR1 is MNHEY and CDR2 SMNVEV (reference sequence). J lost 9 bases, V lost 8 bases, and 8 bases had no gene match. This CDR3 comprises 15 residues. The CDR3 region is CASGSGTSGRSEQFF. In DNA, the CDR3 is TGTGCCAGCGGAAGTGGGACTAGCGGGAGGTCTGAGCAGTTCTTC.

This clone has only a few counts. The chain employs TRBV7-4 and TRBJ2-7; D remains unclear. The CDR3 sequence is 12 residues long. Germline V CDR1 and CDR2: SGHVT, SQSDAQ. Trimming took 6 bases from V and 1 from J, leaving 7 bases between them. The CDR3 spells CASSALSYEQYF. DNA for the CDR3: TGTGCCAGCAGTGCGTTGTCCTACGAGCAGTACTTC. Filled out from reference TRBV7-4 and TRBJ2-7, the complete variable domain reads GAGVSQSPRYKVAKRGRDVALRCDSISGHVTLYWYRQTLGQGSEVLTYSQSDAQRDKSGRPSGRFSAERPERSVSTLKIQRTEQGDSAVYLCASSALSYEQYFGPGTRLTVT.

A few counts support this clone. The chain is built from TRBV30 and TRBJ2-7; 10 bases are shared with TRBD2. After removal of 8 bases from V and 3 bases from J, the junction contained 4 bases not matched to a gene. The germline CDR1 and CDR2 sequences are GTSNPN and SVGIG (reference sequence). The CDR3 extends over 12 amino acids. The CDR3 is CAQREGNYEQYF. CDR3 coding DNA: TGTGCCCAGCGGGAGGGTAACTACGAGCAGTACTTC.

This chain joins TRBV5-1 and TRBJ2-1; 8 positions match TRBD2. CDR1 SGHRS and CDR2 YFSETQ come from the germline V gene. This CDR3 comprises 21 residues. The trim removed 1 base at V and 2 bases at J, leaving 20 bases unmatched. CDR3: CASSLPEGAGESLSAYNEQFF. For the CDR3, the DNA is TGCGCCAGCAGCTTGCCCGAGGGAGCGGGAGAGTCTCTTAGCGCCTACAATGAGCAGTTCTTC.

The gene calls are TRBV7-2 and TRBJ2-7; TRBD2 agrees at 8 bases. CDR1 is SGHTA and CDR2 is FQGNSA in the germline V gene. CDR3 length: 15 residues. Germline trimming cut 4 bases from V and 0 bases from J; bases unmatched to any gene: 5. CDR3 DNA sequence: TGTGCCAGCAGCTACATAGCGGGGAGCTCCTACGAGCAGTACTTC. It specifies CASSYIAGSSYEQYF.

The rearrangement links TRBV27 to TRBJ1-3, with a possible D match to TRBD1 (5 bases). Trimming stripped 3 bases from V and 0 bases from J, with 9 bases between. The CDR3 loop spans 15 amino acids. Germline lookup yields CDR1 MNHEY and CDR2 SMNVEV (reference sequence). CDR3 residues: CASSLGLSSGNTIYF. The CDR3 region has the DNA TGTGCCAGCAGTTTGGGACTGAGCTCTGGAAACACCATATATTTT.

This clone was counted between two and nine times. V is TRBV7-3 and J is TRBJ2-1, with D possibly matching TRBD2 (7 bases). Germline CDR1 and CDR2: SGHTA and FQGTGA. The CDR3 is made up of 14 amino acids. Trimming left V 4 bases short and J 4 bases short, with 11 bases between. CDR3 sequence reads: CASSSRGGYNEQFF. In DNA, the CDR3 is TGTGCCAGCAGCTCTAGGGGGGGATACAATGAGCAGTTCTTC.

This sequence joins TRBV7-8 and TRBJ2-7, with 8 bases that match TRBD1. After removal of 5 bases from V and 7 bases from J, the junction contained 10 bases not matched to a gene. Germline assignment: CDR1 SGHVS and CDR2 FQNEAQ. The CDR3 sequence is 14 residues long. CDR3 sequence (DNA): TGTGCCAGCAGCGCGTTTCAGGGGGCGCCTGAGCAGTACTTC. Residues: CASSAFQGAPEQYF.

The J gene is TRBJ1-5, the V gene TRBV12-3 or TRBV12-4; TRBD1 matches at 8 bases. V trimming: 7 bases; J trimming: 6 bases; junction bases outside the gene matches: 5. This CDR3 spans 13 amino acids. The CDR3 DNA follows: TGTGCCAGCAATACAGGGGGGATTCAGCCCCAGCATTTT. As protein: CASNTGGIQPQHF.

The CDR3 protein is CASSFTQGAAFF. CDR3 in DNA: TGTGCCAGCAGTTTTACTCAGGGGGCGGCTTTCTTT. The chain couples TRBV27 to TRBJ1-1; 8 nucleotides agree with TRBD1. Germline V CDR1 and CDR2: MNHEY, SMNVEV (reference sequence). The trim removed 3 bases at V and 11 bases at J, leaving 5 bases unmatched. The CDR3 covers 12 residues.

This chain connects TRBV5-6 to TRBJ2-3, with D perhaps matching TRBD2 (6 bases). V was cut by 3 bases and J by 6 bases, with 14 bases left in between. Germline CDR1 SGHDT, CDR2 YYEEEE. This CDR3 spans 14 amino acids. The CDR3 DNA reads as TGTGCCAGCAGCTGGAGGACTATAGCGGATACGCAGTATTTT. As protein: CASSWRTIADTQYF.

In DNA, the CDR3 is TGTGCCAGCAGGTCCGCGGTGGTTTGGAACAAAGAGACCCAGTACTTC. Protein sequence: CASRSAVVWNKETQYF. V gene TRBV3-1 (or the pseudogene TRBV3-2) combines with J gene TRBJ2-5, with D unclear. V lost 6 bases, J lost 3 bases, and 20 bases lay in between. Germline-derived CDR1 and CDR2 are LGHDT and YNNKEL (reference sequence). The CDR3 covers 16 residues.

A single count supports this clone. The CDR3 nucleotides are TGCAGTGCTAGTGAAAGCGGGAGGAGAAGGTACGAGCAGTACTTC. Translation: CSASESGRRRYEQYF. The chain has TRBV20-1 and TRBJ2-7; 9 bases are shared with TRBD2. The V gene end was trimmed by 3 bases and the J gene end by 4 bases; junction bases not matched to a gene: 10. CDR3 size: 15 residues. Germline-derived CDR1 and CDR2 are DFQATT and SNEGSKA (reference sequence).

Only one count was recorded for this clone. The chain couples TRBV7-8 to TRBJ2-7; D gene ambiguous. Germline values: CDR1 SGHVS, CDR2 FQNEAQ. V shed 1 base and J shed 0 bases, with 4 bases lying between them. There are 13 residues in the CDR3. The CDR3 region is CASSLGLSYEQYF. The CDR3 region has the DNA TGTGCCAGCAGCTTAGGTCTCTCCTACGAGCAGTACTTC. The whole variable domain, filled in from reference TRBV7-8 and TRBJ2-7, reads GAGVSQSPRYKVAKRGQDVALRCDPISGHVSLFWYQQALGQGPEFLTYFQNEAQLDKSGLPSDRFFAERPEGSVSTLKIQRTQQEDSAVYLCASSLGLSYEQYFGPGTRLTVT.